Described below is a single T cell receptor beta chain sequence and its context. Its antigen is undetermined. These data are taken from a study of shared clonotypes between healthy human individuals. About the study: The plates for each donor numbered three CD4 naive, three CD4 memory, two CD8 naive and one CD8 memory. The study's findings and limits: Generation of non-shared clonotypes was less probable than generation of clonotypes shared by all four donors.

It was into CD45RA+ naive and CD45RA-negative memory subsets that the CD4+ cells were split. Assay execution proceeded at the deep level. Generated by immunoSEQ multiplex PCR, the TCRdb table keeps only in-frame clones and is missing some. The sample yields approximately 2,000,000 clones, under 95% seen once. The TCR was taken from a man in his late teens or twenties in good health. Some clones in this sample may be carry-over from other donors' samples. The material sequenced was naive CD4+ T cells from PBMCs. Subset given: CD45RA+ positively selected.

The CDR3 region is CASGSGNIRDTQETQYF. CDR3 coding DNA: TGCGCCAGCGGGAGTGGGAACATCCGGGACACTCAAGAGACCCAGTACTTC. V is TRBV5-1 and J is TRBJ2-5; D is possibly TRBD1 (6 bases). The CDR3 loop spans 17 amino acids. Per germline, CDR1 SGHRS and CDR2 YFSETQ. V lost 7 bases to trimming and J lost 2 bases, with 24 bases between them.